This TCR beta chain was sequenced in a study of shared clonotypes between healthy human individuals (dated by TCRdb to about 2020). Background on the whole study: A few men and a couple of women, aged 18 to 49 years, made up the cohort. For each donor, three plates each were used for CD4 naive and CD4 memory, two plates were used for CD8 naive, and one plate was used for CD8 memory. To estimate repertoire size and how much clonotype sharing occurs between individuals, the study deeply sequenced the blood TCR repertoires of several healthy adults. Libraries were prepared and TCR repertoires were sequenced by different laboratories using diverse techniques, in order to increase sequencing depth and limit assay-specific biases. Leukapheresis yielded between about 0.9 and 9.5 billion PBMCs per donor. What the study reported, not specific to this receptor: Incomplete sequencing was indicated by rarefaction of sorted-subset datasets, despite the large sequencing depth. Larger estimated clonotype richness was generally found for naive subsets than for memory subsets. About 5% of naive CD4, 3.5% of naive CD8, around 2.3% of memory CD4, and roughly 0.4% of memory CD8 clonotypes were shared across several donors. Because the study included a small number of donors, the genetic and exposure-history diversity represented was limited. Clonotypes shared by all four sorted-subset donors showed higher generation probabilities than non-shared clonotypes. Sampling was limited to blood, and TCR repertoires in tissue likely differ from TCR repertoires in blood. Based on pairwise subsampling, the degree of clonotype sharing among donors was expected to be affected by sequencing depth.

A note on this clone: Which antigen it targets is not known. A junction boundary mismatches the germline segment, possibly from a read error.

Measured from the cysteine to the phenylalanine, the CDR3 is 15 residues long. Only CDR3 DNA remains: 45 bases, in frame from the first base. From a lookup of the germline V gene, CDR1 and CDR2 are SGHTA and FQGNSA. TCR CDR3 regions were amplified from genomic DNA by multiplex PCR using the deep immunoSEQ assay. Genomic DNA extracted from each cell subset was distributed evenly over all wells of several immunoSEQ 96-well plates, and each plate served as one replicate. For sorted subsets, each replicate PCR was loaded with 200 ng genomic DNA, equivalent to 25,000 to 35,000 T cell genomes. Purified libraries were measured with a Qubit 3.0 fluorometer, size-checked on a Bioanalyzer 2100, and measured again with the KAPA Library Quantification kit. Every immunoSEQ 96-well plate was sequenced on a dedicated single-read 150-cycle Illumina NextSeq 550 flow cell. The published analysis was carried out like this. The immunoSEQ output contained only junctional sequences without quality scores, so filtering could not match that applied to full-length reads. Sequences were annotated with PyIR, a Python wrapper for IgBLAST v1.9, using IMGT germline references to assign V/J genes and CDR3. Reads were removed for weak V/J assignments (E-value above 1e-6), missing CDR3, stop codons, out-of-frame junctions, or ambiguous translated residues. V3J clonotypes were defined by identical inferred V gene, J gene, and CDR3 amino acid sequence. Percentage overlap between repertoires was computed as shared unique clonotypes divided by the size of the smaller repertoire. Richness of each repertoire was evaluated using RTK rarefaction, the Chao1 estimator, and Recon v2.1 estimates of unobserved clonotypes. OLGA was used to compute generation probabilities for all TCRbeta clonotypes that the gDNA method yielded from a handful of donors. Held by TCRdb, this immuneACCESS table contains in-frame sequences only and omits some clones. Under half of the omission traces to an unresolved V gene where checked; the cause of the rest is unknown. D and trimming were read from the DNA, whereas the V and J calls and clone size are those reported in that table. The sample table holds approximately 2.5 million clones, of which 80% to 95% were seen once. 0.36% of the sample rests with the top ten.

Healthy HIV-negative adults with no recently reported acute infections or vaccinations were included as donors. All donors were Caucasian adults living in Nashville, Tennessee, USA. CD4+ T cells were enriched through magnetic negative selection, after which naive cells were positively selected on CD45RA and the remaining negative fraction served as the memory subset. Blood was collected by leukapheresis, and PBMCs were isolated by Ficoll-Histopaque density gradient centrifugation and then cryopreserved in liquid nitrogen vapor phase. Analytical flow cytometry was used to check the purity and quantity of each magnetically sorted T cell population. Genomic DNA was isolated from every sorted fraction and measured by UV absorbance on a Nanodrop 2000c.

The chain is encoded by TRBV7-2 joined to TRBJ2-1; 10 of the junction bases match TRBD2. The receptor comes from a man aged 18 to 29 in good health. Some clones in this sample may be carry-over from other donors' samples. Material: naive CD4+ T cells from PBMCs. The cell subset or site label for this specimen denotes: CD45RA+ positively selected. The CDR3 amino acid sequence is: CASSLAGDSYNEQFF. At the DNA level, the sequence is TGTGCCAGCAGCCTAGCGGGAGACTCCTACAATGAGCAGTTCTTC. The full variable domain, with segments outside the CDR3 supplied by the reference TRBV7-2 and TRBJ2-1 proteins, appears as GAGVSQSPSNKVTEKGKDVELRCDPISGHTALYWYRQSLGQGLEFLIYFQGNSAPDKSGLPSDRFSAERTGGSVSTLTIQRTQQEDSAVYLCASSLAGDSYNEQFFGPGTRLTVL.